Listed below are T cell receptor beta chains from one sample, sequenced in a study of blood T cell repertoires in COVID-19. Data came from immunoSEQ multiplex PCR; TCRdb stores just in-frame clones and leaves some out. The sample has 150,000 or so clones; 79% are singletons. Sequenced material: peripheral blood. These receptors all come from a woman aged 60-70 years with COVID-19, enrolled during active disease. Each CDR3 is given with its conserved first and last residue. The D gene is left open where the match is weak. Part of the rows lack a size; the others show once, few, many or a class for expanded clones.

d_call: TRBD2; clone_size: .; cdr3_length: 13; j_call: TRBJ2-1; v_call: TRBV7-2; cdr3_aa: CASSSTREDEQFF; cdr3_nt: TGTGCCAGCAGTTCGACGCGGGAGGATGAGCAGTTCTTC
d_call: TRBD1; clone_size: .; cdr3_length: 22; j_call: TRBJ1-5; v_call: TRBV6-9; cdr3_aa: CASILSPWGQGRVVYSNQPQHF; cdr3_nt: TGTGCCAGCATATTGTCCCCTTGGGGACAGGGACGGGTAGTTTATAGCAATCAGCCCCAGCATTTT
d_call: .; clone_size: .; cdr3_length: 14; j_call: TRBJ1-4; v_call: TRBV11-2; cdr3_aa: CASSWTETNEKLFF; cdr3_nt: TGTGCCAGCAGCTGGACAGAAACTAATGAAAAACTGTTTTTT
d_call: TRBD1; clone_size: .; cdr3_length: 17; j_call: TRBJ2-5; v_call: TRBV28; cdr3_aa: CASSFPWDRENQETQYF; cdr3_nt: TGTGCCAGCAGTTTCCCCTGGGACAGGGAAAACCAAGAGACCCAGTACTTC
d_call: .; clone_size: .; cdr3_length: 16; j_call: TRBJ2-2; v_call: TRBV6-4; cdr3_aa: CASSDNRDENTGELFF; cdr3_nt: TGTGCCAGCAGTGATAACAGGGATGAAAACACCGGGGAGCTGTTTTTT
d_call: .; clone_size: .; cdr3_length: 13; j_call: TRBJ2-7; v_call: TRBV28; cdr3_aa: CASIRTPRSEQYF; cdr3_nt: TGTGCCAGCATACGGACACCCCGCTCCGAGCAGTACTTC
d_call: .; clone_size: .; cdr3_length: 17; j_call: TRBJ2-3; v_call: TRBV9; cdr3_aa: CASSVYGLVGGTDTQYF; cdr3_nt: TGTGCCAGCAGCGTATACGGGTTAGTGGGTGGCACAGATACGCAGTATTTT
d_call: TRBD1; clone_size: once; cdr3_length: 17; j_call: TRBJ2-1; v_call: TRBV5-1; cdr3_aa: CASSQVPPTGGSNEQFF; cdr3_nt: TGCGCCAGCAGCCAAGTGCCCCCGACAGGGGGCTCCAATGAGCAGTTCTTC
d_call: TRBD2; clone_size: .; cdr3_length: 15; j_call: TRBJ2-5; v_call: TRBV6-5; cdr3_aa: CASSYAGLALETQYF; cdr3_nt: TGTGCCAGCAGTTACGCGGGACTAGCGTTAGAGACCCAGTACTTC
d_call: .; clone_size: once; cdr3_length: 13; j_call: TRBJ2-1; v_call: TRBV27; cdr3_aa: CASSFRRDNEQFF; cdr3_nt: TGTGCCAGCAGTTTCCGCAGGGACAATGAGCAGTTCTTC
d_call: TRBD1; clone_size: few; cdr3_length: 14; j_call: TRBJ2-2; v_call: TRBV2; cdr3_aa: CARKPGGPTGELFF; cdr3_nt: TGTGCCAGAAAACCAGGGGGTCCAACCGGGGAGCTGTTTTTT
d_call: .; clone_size: .; cdr3_length: 16; j_call: TRBJ1-3; v_call: TRBV5-6; cdr3_aa: CASSPIDGGSGNTIYF; cdr3_nt: TGTGCCAGCAGCCCCATCGACGGAGGCTCTGGAAACACCATATATTTT
d_call: .; clone_size: .; cdr3_length: 15; j_call: TRBJ2-1; v_call: TRBV7-2; cdr3_aa: CASRRERSSYNEQFF; cdr3_nt: TGTGCCAGCAGAAGGGAGAGAAGCTCCTACAATGAGCAGTTCTTC
d_call: TRBD1; clone_size: .; cdr3_length: 15; j_call: TRBJ1-6; v_call: TRBV5-1; cdr3_aa: CVSSLGDSHNSPLHF; cdr3_nt: TGCGTCAGCAGCTTGGGGGACAGTCATAATTCACCCCTCCACTTT
d_call: TRBD2; clone_size: .; cdr3_length: 20; j_call: TRBJ2-7; v_call: TRBV3-1/TRBV3-2; cdr3_aa: CASSPTVRDSSGPLSYEQYF; cdr3_nt: TGTGCCAGCAGCCCCACGGTCAGGGACTCTAGCGGACCCCTCTCCTACGAGCAGTACTTC
d_call: TRBD1; clone_size: .; cdr3_length: 16; j_call: TRBJ1-6; v_call: TRBV30; cdr3_aa: CAWSVLPTGGNSPLHF; cdr3_nt: TGTGCCTGGAGTGTACTCCCGACAGGGGGTAATTCACCCCTCCACTTT
d_call: .; clone_size: .; cdr3_length: 16; j_call: TRBJ1-1; v_call: TRBV6-2/TRBV6-3; cdr3_aa: CASSQKGQYLNTEAFF; cdr3_nt: TGTGCCAGCAGCCAAAAAGGACAGTACTTGAACACTGAAGCTTTCTTT
d_call: TRBD1; clone_size: .; cdr3_length: 14; j_call: TRBJ2-5; v_call: TRBV5-5; cdr3_aa: CASSYGQGWETQYF; cdr3_nt: TGTGCCAGCAGCTACGGACAGGGGTGGGAGACCCAGTACTTC
d_call: .; clone_size: .; cdr3_length: 13; j_call: TRBJ1-1; v_call: TRBV6-6; cdr3_aa: CASSWGVNTEAFF; cdr3_nt: TGTGCCAGCAGTTGGGGAGTGAACACTGAAGCTTTCTTT
d_call: .; clone_size: once; cdr3_length: 13; j_call: TRBJ2-5; v_call: TRBV11-1; cdr3_aa: CASRGTPRETQYF; cdr3_nt: TGTGCCAGCAGAGGGACTCCCCGTGAGACCCAGTACTTC
d_call: .; clone_size: few; cdr3_length: 15; j_call: TRBJ2-5; v_call: TRBV7-6; cdr3_aa: CASSSPGLRGETQYF; cdr3_nt: TGTGCCAGCAGCTCTCCGGGACTCCGAGGGGAGACCCAGTACTTC
d_call: .; clone_size: few; cdr3_length: 16; j_call: TRBJ2-1; v_call: TRBV9; cdr3_aa: CASSDNRESSYNEQFF; cdr3_nt: TGTGCCAGCAGTGACAATAGGGAGAGCTCCTACAATGAGCAGTTCTTC
d_call: .; clone_size: .; cdr3_length: 16; j_call: TRBJ1-5; v_call: TRBV24-1; cdr3_aa: CATSDATRLIPQPQHF; cdr3_nt: TGTGCCACCAGTGATGCGACCCGACTCATCCCCCAGCCCCAGCATTTT
d_call: .; clone_size: few; cdr3_length: 14; j_call: TRBJ2-2; v_call: TRBV7-7; cdr3_aa: CASSLARQSGELFF; cdr3_nt: TGTGCTAGCAGCTTAGCGCGGCAGTCCGGGGAGCTGTTTTTT
d_call: .; clone_size: .; cdr3_length: 15; j_call: TRBJ1-1; v_call: TRBV7-8; cdr3_aa: CASSPGWGGGTEAFF; cdr3_nt: TGTGCCAGCAGCCCGGGTTGGGGAGGGGGCACTGAAGCTTTCTTT
d_call: .; clone_size: .; cdr3_length: 13; j_call: TRBJ2-7; v_call: TRBV24-1; cdr3_aa: CATSVPGTYEQYF; cdr3_nt: TGTGCCACCAGTGTCCCAGGGACCTACGAGCAGTACTTC
d_call: .; clone_size: once; cdr3_length: 14; j_call: TRBJ2-5; v_call: TRBV11-2; cdr3_aa: CASSLVRGRETQYF; cdr3_nt: TGTGCCAGCAGCTTAGTCCGGGGGAGAGAGACCCAGTACTTC
d_call: TRBD2; clone_size: .; cdr3_length: 13; j_call: TRBJ2-1; v_call: TRBV19; cdr3_aa: CASSKGLGDEQFF; cdr3_nt: TGTGCCAGTAGTAAGGGACTAGGCGATGAGCAGTTCTTC
d_call: TRBD1; clone_size: .; cdr3_length: 16; j_call: TRBJ1-2; v_call: TRBV18; cdr3_aa: CASSPQGAISNYGYTF; cdr3_nt: TGTGCCAGCTCACCACAGGGGGCTATATCTAACTATGGCTACACCTTC
d_call: .; clone_size: once; cdr3_length: 15; j_call: TRBJ2-5; v_call: TRBV28; cdr3_aa: CASSPRTPAGETQYF; cdr3_nt: TGTGCCAGCAGTCCTAGGACACCCGCTGGGGAGACCCAGTACTTC
d_call: .; clone_size: medium-sized; cdr3_length: 15; j_call: TRBJ1-5; v_call: TRBV7-2; cdr3_aa: CASSPTGSLGQPQHF; cdr3_nt: TGTGCCAGCAGCCCGACAGGCTCTCTTGGTCAGCCCCAGCATTTT
d_call: .; clone_size: once; cdr3_length: 15; j_call: TRBJ1-3; v_call: TRBV5-1; cdr3_aa: CASSLPELGLNTIYF; cdr3_nt: TGCGCCAGCAGTTTACCCGAGTTGGGGCTAAACACCATATATTTT
d_call: TRBD2; clone_size: many; cdr3_length: 16; j_call: TRBJ2-7; v_call: TRBV24-1; cdr3_aa: CATSDPRGTSGYEQYF; cdr3_nt: TGTGCCACCAGTGATCCCAGAGGGACTAGCGGTTACGAGCAGTACTTC
d_call: .; clone_size: .; cdr3_length: 12; j_call: TRBJ2-1; v_call: TRBV2; cdr3_aa: CASSEGGNEQFF; cdr3_nt: TGTGCCAGCAGTGAAGGAGGGAATGAGCAGTTCTTC
d_call: TRBD1; clone_size: .; cdr3_length: 14; j_call: TRBJ2-6; v_call: TRBV18; cdr3_aa: CASATGSGANVLTF; cdr3_nt: TGTGCCAGCGCGACAGGGTCTGGGGCCAACGTCCTGACTTTC
d_call: .; clone_size: .; cdr3_length: 14; j_call: TRBJ2-7; v_call: TRBV19; cdr3_aa: CASSNSKSSYEQYF; cdr3_nt: TGTGCCAGTAGTAATAGCAAAAGCTCCTACGAGCAGTACTTC
d_call: .; clone_size: once; cdr3_length: 12; j_call: TRBJ2-5; v_call: TRBV29-1; cdr3_aa: CSVRPGQETQYF; cdr3_nt: TGCAGCGTTCGACCGGGACAAGAGACCCAGTACTTC
d_call: TRBD1; clone_size: .; cdr3_length: 16; j_call: TRBJ2-1; v_call: TRBV4-1; cdr3_aa: CASSPRTGTTYNEQFF; cdr3_nt: TGCGCCAGCAGCCCAAGGACAGGAACCACCTACAATGAGCAGTTCTTC
d_call: .; clone_size: .; cdr3_length: 18; j_call: TRBJ2-5; v_call: TRBV5-6; cdr3_aa: CASSLAGIPRAGSETQYF; cdr3_nt: TGTGCCAGCAGCTTGGCCGGTATCCCCAGGGCGGGGTCGGAGACCCAGTACTTC
d_call: TRBD1; clone_size: .; cdr3_length: 15; j_call: TRBJ2-3; v_call: TRBV11-2; cdr3_aa: CASRVTGTGTDTQYF; cdr3_nt: TGTGCCAGCAGGGTGACCGGGACAGGGACAGATACGCAGTATTTT
d_call: TRBD1; clone_size: .; cdr3_length: 15; j_call: TRBJ1-2; v_call: TRBV28; cdr3_aa: CASSPPTGGSYGYTF; cdr3_nt: TGTGCCAGCAGTCCCCCGACAGGGGGCAGTTATGGCTACACCTTC
d_call: TRBD2; clone_size: .; cdr3_length: 16; j_call: TRBJ2-5; v_call: TRBV5-4; cdr3_aa: CASSLGGLAGKETQYF; cdr3_nt: TGTGCCAGCAGCTTGGGGGGACTAGCGGGAAAAGAGACCCAGTACTTC
d_call: TRBD2; clone_size: .; cdr3_length: 15; j_call: TRBJ2-1; v_call: TRBV5-4; cdr3_aa: CASSPGTSGYNEQFF; cdr3_nt: TGTGCCAGCAGCCCCGGGACTAGCGGCTACAATGAGCAGTTCTTC
d_call: .; clone_size: .; cdr3_length: 13; j_call: TRBJ1-1; v_call: TRBV19; cdr3_aa: CASSVQLGPEAFF; cdr3_nt: TGTGCCAGTAGTGTACAGTTGGGTCCTGAAGCTTTCTTT
d_call: .; clone_size: once; cdr3_length: 12; j_call: TRBJ2-3; v_call: TRBV11-3; cdr3_aa: CASSFRRVPQYF; cdr3_nt: TGTGCCAGCAGCTTTCGTCGGGTGCCGCAGTATTTT
d_call: .; clone_size: .; cdr3_length: 14; j_call: TRBJ2-2; v_call: TRBV24-1; cdr3_aa: CATGKGGNTGELFF; cdr3_nt: TGTGCCACCGGAAAAGGGGGGAACACCGGGGAGCTGTTTTTT
d_call: .; clone_size: .; cdr3_length: 15; j_call: TRBJ2-2; v_call: TRBV3-1/TRBV3-2; cdr3_aa: CASSQRAEGTGELFF; cdr3_nt: TGTGCCAGCAGCCAGAGGGCGGAGGGGACCGGGGAGCTGTTTTTT
d_call: .; clone_size: few; cdr3_length: 17; j_call: TRBJ1-2; v_call: TRBV28; cdr3_aa: CASSLNPHARGNYGYTF; cdr3_nt: TGTGCCAGCAGTTTAAATCCGCATGCCAGGGGCAACTATGGCTACACCTTC
d_call: TRBD2; clone_size: .; cdr3_length: 23; j_call: TRBJ2-2; v_call: TRBV5-1; cdr3_aa: CASSFENRAEALAGGSNTGELFF; cdr3_nt: TGCGCCAGCAGCTTTGAAAACAGGGCGGAGGCCCTAGCGGGAGGTTCGAACACCGGGGAGCTGTTTTTT